One sample yielded the 15 T cell receptor beta chains listed below, sequenced in a study of Ad26.COV2.S vaccination and SARS-CoV-2 variants. Only in-frame clones appear in the TCRdb table, and some are missing; sequencing was by immunoSEQ multiplex PCR. The sample comprises about 400,000 clones, 70% to 90% of which are singletons, and 1.5% to 2% rests with the top ten. As to treatment: 15 to 20 received Ad26.COV2.S at low or high dose, single or two shots; roughly 5 received placebo; per-sample allocation not given. The study sampled participants on day 63 after the first vaccine or placebo injection. The sequencing here drew on peripheral blood, taken in a trial of Ad26.COV2.S vaccine versus placebo. The receptors here all came from a person aged 18 to 65 who received the Ad26.COV2.S COVID-19 vaccine or a placebo.

This chain joins TRBV6-2 or TRBV6-3 and TRBJ2-7; D unclear. This CDR3 is built from 11 residues. V dropped 5 bases and J dropped 3 bases, with 5 bases sitting between them. Germline lookup yields CDR1 MNHEY and CDR2 SVGEGT. The CDR3 region is CASSHYYEQYF. The DNA for the CDR3 is TGTGCCAGCAGTCACTACTACGAGCAGTACTTC.

This clone has more than one count but fewer than ten. The J gene is TRBJ1-2, the V gene TRBV19, with TRBD1 as a possible D gene (6 bases). This CDR3 is 15 amino acids long. Germline CDR1 reads LNHDA; CDR2 reads SQIVND (reference sequence). Trimming shortened V by 4 bases and J by 6 bases, and 18 bases separated the two germline ends. The CDR3 is CASSRGNREVDGYTF. In DNA form, the CDR3 reads TGTGCCAGTAGTAGAGGTAACAGGGAGGTTGATGGCTACACCTTC.

The chain employs TRBV10-1 and TRBJ2-1; 10 bases are shared with TRBD2. The CDR3 consists of 14 residues. Germline CDR1 reads WNHNN; CDR2 reads SYGVQD (reference sequence). V shed 4 bases, J shed 8 bases, and the junction held 5 bases outside the gene matches. CDR3 in amino acids: CASSAASGSDEQFF. The DNA of the CDR3 is TGCGCCAGCAGTGCGGCTAGCGGGAGCGATGAGCAGTTCTTC.

V gene TRBV5-1 combines with J gene TRBJ2-2; TRBD2 might be the D (6 bases). The germline V and J ends were trimmed by 0 bases and 1 base, with 10 bases remaining between them. The CDR3 is 16 residues long. CDR1 and CDR2 (germline): SGHRS, YFSETQ. The CDR3 DNA follows: TGCGCCAGCAGCTTGGCCCTTAGCGGGAACACCGGGGAGCTGTTTTTT. Amino acids: CASSLALSGNTGELFF.

V and J are TRBV14 and TRBJ2-7, with D unresolved. V lost 4 bases and J lost 2, with 15 bases in between. Germline CDR1 is SGHDN and CDR2 is FVKESK. The CDR3 loop spans 15 amino acids. CDR3 in amino acids: CASSLRVDAPYEQYF. The DNA of the CDR3 is TGTGCCAGCAGCCTGCGAGTAGATGCACCCTACGAGCAGTACTTC.

The J gene is TRBJ1-6, the V gene TRBV5-6, with D unresolved. Germline assignment: CDR1 SGHDT and CDR2 YYEEEE. Trimming took 1 base from V and 8 from J, leaving 19 bases between them. The CDR3 extends over 17 amino acids. Here the CDR3 DNA reads TGTGCCAGCAGCTTGACTTCCGGGCCATATCGCTATTCACCCCTCCACTTT. The encoded protein is CASSLTSGPYRYSPLHF.

The rearrangement uses TRBV2 and TRBJ2-5; 8 nucleotides line up with TRBD1. V lost 3 bases and J lost 7; bases outside the gene matches: 4. In germline, CDR1 is SNHLY, CDR2 FYNNEI. This CDR3 comprises 13 residues. The CDR3 region is CASSELQGGTQYF. The CDR3 coding sequence is TGTGCCAGCAGTGAGCTACAGGGGGGGACCCAGTACTTC.

This chain uses TRBV5-8 with TRBJ2-2; the D gene is possibly TRBD1 (5 bases). V was pared by 0 bases and J by 3 bases, with 9 bases between. The CDR3 has 15 residues. Per the germline V gene, CDR1 is SGHTS and CDR2 is YDEGEE. DNA for the CDR3: TGTGCCAGCAGCTTGGGGCAGGGTGACACCGGGGAGCTGTTTTTT. It is translated as CASSLGQGDTGELFF.

The V gene is TRBV28, the J gene TRBJ1-1; 7 nucleotides align to TRBD1. The germline CDR1 and CDR2 sequences are MDHEN and SYDVKM. The length of the CDR3 is 11 residues. V lost 5 bases, J lost 8 bases, and 2 bases stayed unmatched. CDR3 DNA: TGTGCCAGCAGTGACAGGGCCGAAGCTTTCTTT. Its translation: CASSDRAEAFF.

This rearrangement joins TRBV5-1 to TRBJ2-5, with 8 bases lining up with TRBD1. Germline CDR1 reads SGHRS; CDR2 reads YFSETQ. The CDR3 is 15 residues long. J lost 2 bases, V lost 3 bases, and 6 bases had no gene match. The CDR3 here is CASSSRQGRQETQYF. In DNA form, the CDR3 reads TGCGCCAGCAGCTCCCGACAGGGGCGACAAGAGACCCAGTACTTC.

The rearrangement joins TRBV5-6 to TRBJ1-1; D is unresolved. V gave up 0 bases and J gave up 0 bases, with 6 bases separating them. The CDR3 totals 14 residues. Per germline, CDR1 SGHDT and CDR2 YYEEEE. The CDR3 here is CASSLDDLNTEAFF. The CDR3, as DNA: TGTGCCAGCAGCTTGGATGATTTGAACACTGAAGCTTTCTTT.

As for this clone: In the same sample, other DNA sequences code for this CDR3. V usage is TRBV9 and J usage is TRBJ2-1, with D unresolved. This CDR3 has 15 residues. V was trimmed by 0 bases and J by 0 bases, leaving 7 bases between them. Per germline, CDR1 SGDLS and CDR2 YYNGEE. The CDR3 coding sequence is TGTGCCAGCAGCGTAGGTGTGAGCTCCTACAATGAGCAGTTCTTC. This sequence encodes CASSVGVSSYNEQFF.

The chain links TRBV5-8 to TRBJ2-3; D not resolved. Trimming shortened V by 5 bases and J by 2 bases, and 12 bases separated the two germline ends. Germline V gives CDR1 SGHTS, CDR2 YDEGEE. The CDR3 runs 14 residues. CDR3 sequence reads: CASSFGPDTDTQYF. CDR3 sequence (DNA): TGTGCCAGCAGTTTTGGACCTGACACAGATACGCAGTATTTT.

Ten or more counts support this clone. The chain has TRBV15 and TRBJ1-2; D not resolved. Between the trimmed V and J ends, which lost 0 bases and 5 bases, there was a span of 7 bases. CDR1 is LNHNV and CDR2 is YYDKDF in the germline V gene (reference sequence). CDR3 size: 13 residues. Written as DNA, the CDR3 is TGTGCCACCAGCAGAGATAGGCATTATGGCTACACCTTC. Encoded protein: CATSRDRHYGYTF.

This sequence joins TRBV4-1 and TRBJ1-1; 9 nucleotides line up with TRBD1. CDR3 length equals 16 residues. Germline V lookup: CDR1 MGHRA, CDR2 YSYEKL. With 1 base clipped from V and 1 base from J, the junction kept 4 bases outside the gene matches. Here the CDR3 DNA reads TGCGCCAGCAGCCAAGCGGGGGGACAGGGGAACACTGAAGCTTTCTTT. Its translation: CASSQAGGQGNTEAFF.